The 30 T cell receptor beta chains below come from one sample, sequenced in a study of shared clonotypes between healthy human individuals. TCRdb's table, derived via immunoSEQ multiplex PCR, lists solely in-frame clones and lacks some. The sample lists some 660,000 clones, roughly 72% seen once, with 1.5% to 2% in the top ten. The sequencing sample was made of memory CD4+ T cells sorted from blood. The subset denotes: CD45RA-negative fraction. These TCRs come from a woman in her thirties in good health.

The rearrangement links TRBV27 to TRBJ1-5, with D possibly TRBD1 on 5 matching bases. From germline, CDR1 is MNHEY and CDR2 SMNVEV (reference sequence). V was cut by 2 bases and J by 2 bases, with 10 bases left in between. The CDR3 runs to 15 residues. The CDR3 reads CASSLREGGNQPQHF. The CDR3 DNA follows: TGTGCCAGCAGTTTAAGGGAAGGGGGCAATCAGCCCCAGCATTTT.

This clone occurred a few times. The chain is built from TRBV2 and TRBJ1-4; TRBD1 might be the D (6 bases). Germline V gene data show CDR1 as SNHLY and CDR2 as FYNNEI. V was trimmed by 6 bases and J by 8 bases, leaving 16 bases between them. This CDR3 has 14 residues. DNA of the CDR3: TGTGCCAGCAGCGGGACAAACATTGGGGAAAAACTGTTTTTT. Translated, it gives CASSGTNIGEKLFF.

This clone appeared a single time. Additional DNA sequences in this sample encode the identical CDR3. The chain uses TRBV6-5 and TRBJ2-2; D is unresolved. The germline V gene has CDR1 MNHEY and CDR2 SVGAGI. The CDR3 is 13 residues long. The germline V and J ends were trimmed by 4 bases and 4 bases, with 7 bases remaining between them. CDR3 loop: CASSLTRTGELFF. In nucleotides, the CDR3 is TGTGCCAGCAGTTTGACTCGCACCGGGGAGCTGTTTTTT.

This clone occurred a few times. V usage is TRBV27 and J usage is TRBJ1-1; the D is unclear. This CDR3 is 13 amino acids long. The germline CDR1 and CDR2 sequences are MNHEY and SMNVEV (reference sequence). V lost 6 bases, J lost 5 bases, and 13 bases lay in between. The DNA for the CDR3 is TGTGCCAGCAGCGAAATTAGGCGTACTGAAGCTTTCTTT. Protein sequence: CASSEIRRTEAFF.

The chain recombines TRBV7-9 with TRBJ2-7; the match to TRBD2 covers 11 bases. Germline V gives CDR1 SEHNR, CDR2 FQNEAQ (reference sequence). There are 16 residues in the CDR3. The junction had 5 bases not matched to a gene; V was cut back by 1 base and J by 3 bases. For the CDR3, the DNA is TGTGCCAGCAGCTTAGGGACTAGCGGGCCTCTCTACGAGCAGTACTTC. Translating gives CASSLGTSGPLYEQYF.

The genes are TRBV7-2 and TRBJ2-3; D gene unclear. The germline V gene has CDR1 SGHTA and CDR2 FQGNSA. This CDR3 has 15 amino acids. V was pared by 5 bases and J by 3 bases, with 15 bases between. The DNA for the CDR3 is TGTGCCAGCAGCACGTCCGCGTGGTATACAGATACGCAGTATTTT. Translating gives CASSTSAWYTDTQYF.

The genes are TRBV28 and TRBJ2-1; TRBD2 is a possible D gene (5 bases). Between the trimmed V and J ends, which lost 1 base and 8 bases, there was a span of 21 bases. The germline V gene encodes CDR1 MDHEN and CDR2 SYDVKM. The CDR3 contains 17 residues. For the CDR3, the DNA is TGTGCCAGCAGTTTATCGGGAATTCACCGCCTTTTGCATGAGCAGTTCTTC. Encoded protein: CASSLSGIHRLLHEQFF. Full variable domain (missing parts from reference TRBV28 and TRBJ2-1): DVKVTQSSRYLVKRTGEKVFLECVQDMDHENMFWYRQDPGLGLRLIYFSYDVKMKEKGDIPEGYSVSREKKERFSLILESASTNQTSMYLCASSLSGIHRLLHEQFFGPGTRLTVL.

This chain joins TRBV6-5 and TRBJ2-7; 7 nucleotides match TRBD1. V gave up 5 bases and J gave up 3 bases; unmatched junction bases: 7. The germline V gene has CDR1 MNHEY and CDR2 SVGAGI. The CDR3 has 14 residues. CDR3 amino acids: CASSANRDSYEQYF. The CDR3 DNA reads as TGTGCCAGCAGTGCGAACCGGGACAGCTACGAGCAGTACTTC.

The gene calls are TRBV27 and TRBJ1-4; D may be TRBD1 (5 bases). This CDR3 contains 13 residues. The V end was cut by 8 bases, the J end by 4 bases, with 11 bases between. Germline CDR1 and CDR2: MNHEY and SMNVEV (reference sequence). CDR3: CASRDVYNEKLFF. The CDR3 coding sequence is TGTGCCAGCCGGGACGTTTATAATGAAAAACTGTTTTTT.

The V and J genes are TRBV7-2 and TRBJ2-1; TRBD1 matches at 7 bases. The germline V gene has CDR1 SGHTA and CDR2 FQGNSA. Trimming at V came to 5 bases and at J to 6 bases, leaving 10 bases not matched to a gene. The CDR3 length is 15 residues. CDR3 amino acids: CASSIDRVGVNEQFF. The CDR3 coding sequence is TGTGCCAGCAGCATAGACAGGGTAGGGGTCAATGAGCAGTTCTTC.

The V and J genes are TRBV19 and TRBJ1-2; 11 bases are a match to TRBD1. Germline-derived CDR1 and CDR2 are LNHDA and SQIVND (reference sequence). The CDR3 is 15 amino acids. Trimming at V came to 5 bases and at J to 3 bases, leaving 5 bases not matched to a gene. The chain's CDR3 is CASSPGQGVYYGYTF. As DNA, the CDR3 is TGTGCCAGTAGTCCGGGACAGGGGGTATACTATGGCTACACCTTC.

This chain connects TRBV6-6 to TRBJ2-3; no firm D call. The length of the CDR3 is 12 residues. Germline lookup yields CDR1 MNHNY and CDR2 SVGAGI (reference sequence). V was trimmed by 4 bases and J by 2 bases, leaving 4 bases between them. The CDR3 region is CASSSPTDTQYF. The CDR3 bases are TGTGCCAGCAGTTCTCCCACAGATACGCAGTATTTT.

This rearrangement joins TRBV5-6 to TRBJ2-7; unclear D gene. The V end lost 1 base, the J end lost 3 bases, and 11 bases lay between the germline ends. In germline, CDR1 is SGHDT, CDR2 YYEEEE. CDR3 length equals 14 residues. The CDR3 protein is CASSLRRTNYEQYF. The CDR3 DNA reads TGTGCCAGCAGCTTGCGGCGGACGAACTACGAGCAGTACTTC.

The J gene is TRBJ2-7, the V gene TRBV5-5; 8 bases are a match to TRBD1. The ends lost 3 bases at V and 7 bases at J; junction bases unmatched: 3. Germline lookup yields CDR1 SGHKS and CDR2 YYEKEE (reference sequence). This CDR3 is built from 12 residues. The CDR3 DNA is TGTGCCAGCAGCTCAAGGACAGGGGAGCAGTACTTC. This codes for CASSSRTGEQYF.

This chain links TRBV4-1 with TRBJ1-1; D might be TRBD1 (5 bases). Trimming took 1 base from V and 6 from J, leaving 21 bases between them. Germline CDR1 and CDR2: MGHRA and YSYEKL. This CDR3 spans 17 amino acids. The CDR3 spells CASSQAWQGPLGSEAFF. DNA of the CDR3: TGCGCCAGCAGCCAAGCTTGGCAGGGCCCCCTAGGATCTGAAGCTTTCTTT.

The V and J genes are TRBV5-8 and TRBJ1-5, with 7 bases identical to TRBD1. Per germline, CDR1 SGHTS and CDR2 YDEGEE. V was pared by 4 bases and J by 0 bases, with 4 bases of the junction left unmatched. The CDR3 contains 15 residues. CDR3 amino acids: CASSPGQYSNQPQHF. In DNA, the CDR3 is TGTGCCAGCAGCCCGGGACAGTATAGCAATCAGCCCCAGCATTTT.

This chain links TRBV25-1 with TRBJ1-1, with D perhaps TRBD1 (6 bases). The CDR3 runs to 16 residues. V was cut by 0 bases and J by 1 base, with 12 bases left in between. Germline V lookup: CDR1 MGHDK, CDR2 SYGVNS. CDR3 DNA: TGTGCCAGCAGTGAATATGGGAGGGGGGAGAACACTGAAGCTTTCTTT. It codes for CASSEYGRGENTEAFF.

The V gene is TRBV21-1, the J gene TRBJ2-7. TRBV21-1 is a pseudogene locus. CDR3 size: 16 residues. The CDR3 here is CASSKVRYQSSYEQYF. Here the CDR3 DNA reads TGTGCCAGCAGCAAAGTTCGTTACCAGAGCTCCTACGAGCAGTACTTC.

This clone was seen a handful of times. This chain joins TRBV19 and TRBJ1-1; no reliable D call. Deletions cut 4 bases from V and 5 bases from J, with 14 bases between. This CDR3 region has 14 residues. Germline V gene data show CDR1 as LNHDA and CDR2 as SQIVND (reference sequence). The CDR3 DNA sequence: TGTGCCAGTAGTACACGACAAAGTCTAACTGAAGCTTTCTTT. Protein: CASSTRQSLTEAFF.

The chain uses TRBV28 and TRBJ2-7, with 7 bases lining up with TRBD2. Trimming cost V 9 bases and J 0 bases; bases outside gene matches: 8. The CDR3 runs to 14 residues. Germline V gene sequence: CDR1 MDHEN, CDR2 SYDVKM. The CDR3 reads CASKRDVGSYEQYF. Written as DNA, the CDR3 is TGTGCCAGTAAGCGGGACGTAGGCTCCTACGAGCAGTACTTC.

The V call is TRBV5-1, the J call TRBJ2-1, with D maybe TRBD1 (6 bases). Germline CDR1 SGHRS, CDR2 YFSETQ. Trimming left V 0 bases short and J 0 bases short, with 25 bases between. The CDR3 is 21 amino acids. The CDR3 reads CASSLDPGAYQIRSSYNEQFF. CDR3 nucleotide sequence: TGCGCCAGCAGCTTGGATCCAGGGGCCTACCAAATCCGGAGCTCCTACAATGAGCAGTTCTTC.

This clone was seen only once. The V call is TRBV7-3, the J call TRBJ2-2; D unclear. The CDR3 is 13 amino acids. The V gene lost 2 bases and the J gene lost 8 bases, with 9 bases spanning the gap. Per the germline V gene, CDR1 is SGHTA and CDR2 is FQGTGA. The CDR3 is CASSLLSLGELFF. The CDR3 nucleotides are TGTGCCAGCAGCTTATTGTCTCTTGGGGAGCTGTTTTTT.

The chain uses TRBV25-1 and TRBJ2-5, with D uncertain. The better agreement between TRBJ2-7 and the DNA end casts doubt on the J call. Germline CDR1 reads MGHDK; CDR2 reads SYGVNS. The CDR3 covers 13 residues. This CDR3 is CASSLGIAYEQYF. The CDR3 DNA reads as TGTGCCAGCAGCTTAGGGATAGCCTACGAGCAGTACTTC.

CDR3 nucleotide sequence: TGTGCCAGCAGCTCGACGGGACAGGCCCCTGGGGCCAACGTCCTGACTTTC. Translating gives CASSSTGQAPGANVLTF. The chain has TRBV7-3 and TRBJ2-6; 8 bases map to TRBD1. V was clipped by 4 bases and J by 2 bases; unmatched bases: 7. The CDR3 loop spans 17 amino acids. Germline CDR1 and CDR2: SGHTA and FQGTGA.

This clone occurred a few times. The chain uses TRBV5-4 and TRBJ1-2; TRBD1 matches 7 bases. V was pared by 2 bases and J by 3 bases, with 7 bases of the junction left unmatched. Germline assignment: CDR1 SGHNT and CDR2 YYREEE (reference sequence). The CDR3 loop spans 15 amino acids. CDR3 sequence reads: CASSLMLGTDYGYTF. The CDR3 DNA follows: TGTGCCAGCAGCTTAATGTTAGGGACAGACTATGGCTACACCTTC.

This clone came up many times. The V and J genes are TRBV28 and TRBJ2-7; 10 bases are shared with TRBD2. After removal of 3 bases from V and 7 bases from J, the junction contained 15 bases not matched to a gene. CDR3 length: 17 amino acids. From germline, CDR1 is MDHEN and CDR2 SYDVKM. CDR3 sequence reads: CASSFVWLAGETGEQYF. The DNA for the CDR3 is TGTGCCAGCAGTTTTGTTTGGCTAGCGGGAGAAACGGGTGAGCAGTACTTC.

The J gene is TRBJ1-1, the V gene TRBV7-2, with 8 bases identical to TRBD1. Trimming removed 5 bases from V and 3 bases from J; junction bases left unmatched: 2. The CDR3 is made up of 13 amino acids. The germline V gene has CDR1 SGHTA and CDR2 FQGNSA. The CDR3 sequence is CASSGQGYTEAFF. DNA of the CDR3: TGTGCCAGCAGCGGACAGGGATACACTGAAGCTTTCTTT.

The gene calls are TRBV7-9 and TRBJ2-5; the D is unclear. CDR3 length: 14 residues. Per the germline V gene, CDR1 is SEHNR and CDR2 is FQNEAQ (reference sequence). The V and J ends lost 1 base and 5 bases respectively, with 11 bases between them. The CDR3 loop is CASSLDEITETQYF. The CDR3 nucleotides are TGTGCCAGCAGCTTAGATGAGATTACGGAGACCCAGTACTTC.

The chain has TRBV2 and TRBJ2-3, with D unresolved. This CDR3 contains 14 residues. The germline V and J ends were trimmed by 4 bases and 0 bases, with 8 bases remaining between them. Per the germline V gene, CDR1 is SNHLY and CDR2 is FYNNEI. In DNA, the CDR3 is TGTGCCAGCAGTGCTCGACCTAGCACAGATACGCAGTATTTT. It codes for CASSARPSTDTQYF.

The rearrangement uses TRBV4-1 and TRBJ1-2; no firm D call. Germline values: CDR1 MGHRA, CDR2 YSYEKL. This CDR3 region has 15 residues. Deletions cut 4 bases from V and 1 base from J, with 13 bases between. The CDR3 DNA sequence: TGCGCCAGCAGCCCTCCTATCGGCCTTAACTATGGCTACACCTTC. Its translation is CASSPPIGLNYGYTF.